Listed here are 22 T cell receptor beta chains from one sample, sequenced in a study of blood T cells in healthy people across ages. The use of a sample-barcoded 5' primer and a J-beta primer mix characterized a second PCR of roughly 7 to 12 cycles. TCRdb reprocessed the 5' RACE reads with MiXCR, giving one entry per CDR3 protein. The repertoire holds more than 650,000 distinct CDR3 sequences, approximately 21% seen once, with around a fifth in the top ten. The sequenced sample was blood. The receptors were gathered from a man aged 65 to 85 in good health.

This clonotype showed up just a few times. The genes are TRBV6-1 and TRBJ2-2, with D unclear. From germline, CDR1 is MNHNS and CDR2 SASEGT. V dropped 5 bases and J dropped 4 bases, with 14 bases sitting between them. The CDR3 extends over 15 amino acids. The DNA of the CDR3 is TGTGCCAGCAGTCGGACGCTTCGAGGCACCGGGGAGCTGTTTTTT. This codes for CASSRTLRGTGELFF.

This clonotype showed up just a few times. This chain uses TRBV29-1 with TRBJ1-5, with a possible D match to TRBD1 (6 bases). V lost 2 bases to trimming and J lost 6 bases, with 14 bases between them. CDR1 and CDR2 from the germline V gene are SQVTM and ANQGSEA. The CDR3 runs 14 residues. The CDR3 sequence: CSVELGAPGQPQHF. The DNA for the CDR3 is TGCAGCGTTGAACTGGGGGCGCCAGGTCAGCCCCAGCATTTT.

The gene calls are TRBV7-6 and TRBJ2-1, with 12 bases fitting TRBD2. J gave up 5 bases and V 1 base, and 6 bases lay outside the gene matches. The CDR3 is made up of 17 amino acids. The germline CDR1 and CDR2 sequences are SGHVS and FNYEAQ. In DNA form, the CDR3 reads TGTGCCAGCAGCTTAGTTACTAGCGGGAGGTCCCACAATGAGCAGTTCTTC. Its protein is CASSLVTSGRSHNEQFF. Filled out from reference TRBV7-6 and TRBJ2-1, the complete variable domain reads GAGVSQSPRYKVTKRGQDVALRCDPISGHVSLYWYRQALGQGPEFLTYFNYEAQQDKSGLPNDRFSAERPEGSISTLTIQRTEQRDSAMYRCASSLVTSGRSHNEQFFGPGTRLTVL.

This clonotype has a count of ten or more. The chain's CDR3 is CASSLGGSHPLGYTF. CDR3 in DNA: TGTGCCAGCAGCTTAGGGGGCTCGCACCCCCTTGGCTACACCTTC. J is TRBJ1-2 and V is TRBV7-8, with D possibly TRBD1 on 5 matching bases. CDR1 SGHVS and CDR2 FQNEAQ come from the germline V gene. V lost 1 base and J lost 7, with 16 bases in between. This CDR3 spans 15 amino acids.

This clonotype has at least ten counts. The V gene is TRBV10-3, the J gene TRBJ1-4; 8 bases line up with TRBD1. V was pared by 4 bases and J by 5 bases, with 3 bases of the junction left unmatched. CDR3 length: 14 amino acids. CDR1 and CDR2 (germline): ENHRY, SYGVKD. CDR3 sequence reads: CAISGTGNNEKLFF. CDR3 coding DNA: TGTGCCATCAGTGGGACAGGGAACAATGAAAAACTGTTTTTT.

This clonotype was detected a few times. The chain is built from TRBV7-2 and TRBJ2-2; D unresolved. CDR1 and CDR2 from the germline V gene are SGHTA and FQGNSA. Trimming left V 1 base short and J 0 bases short, with 6 bases between. The CDR3 length is 15 residues. CDR3 sequence reads: CASSLDPANTGELFF. In DNA form, the CDR3 reads TGTGCCAGCAGCTTAGATCCGGCGAACACCGGGGAGCTGTTTTTT. Supplemented by reference TRBV7-2 and TRBJ2-2, the full variable domain reads GAGVSQSPSNKVTEKGKDVELRCDPISGHTALYWYRQSLGQGLEFLIYFQGNSAPDKSGLPSDRFSAERTGGSVSTLTIQRTQQEDSAVYLCASSLDPANTGELFFGEGSRLTVL.

This clonotype came up a few times. CDR3 bases: TGTGCCACCAGTGATTCTCCGGGGGCAGATACGCAGTATTTT. Translating it yields CATSDSPGADTQYF. The chain carries TRBV24-1 and TRBJ2-3; TRBD2 is a possible D gene (6 bases). The V gene's germline CDR1 is KGHDR and CDR2 SFDVKD. There are 14 residues in the CDR3. Between the trimmed V and J ends, which lost 2 bases and 4 bases, there was a span of 9 bases.

This clonotype was picked up a small number of times. The chain couples TRBV7-8 to TRBJ1-5; 10 nucleotides align to TRBD1. V lost 5 bases and J lost 6; bases outside the gene matches: 10. This CDR3 comprises 16 residues. The germline V gene has CDR1 SGHVS and CDR2 FQNEAQ. DNA for the CDR3: TGTGCCAGCAGCCACGCCCGGGACAGGGGATCTCAGCCCCAGCATTTT. Encoded protein: CASSHARDRGSQPQHF. The entire variable domain, with the rest obtained from reference TRBV7-8 and TRBJ1-5, is as follows: GAGVSQSPRYKVAKRGQDVALRCDPISGHVSLFWYQQALGQGPEFLTYFQNEAQLDKSGLPSDRFFAERPEGSVSTLKIQRTQQEDSAVYLCASSHARDRGSQPQHFGDGTRLSIL.

The chain joins TRBV19 to TRBJ2-1, with 10 bases identical to TRBD1. There are 15 residues in the CDR3. Trimming took 4 bases from V and 8 from J; bases not matched to a gene: 8. From germline, CDR1 is LNHDA and CDR2 SQIVND (reference sequence). CDR3 amino acids: CASSTGTGDVDEQFF. CDR3 nucleotide sequence: TGTGCCAGTAGTACCGGGACAGGGGATGTAGATGAGCAGTTCTTC.

This clonotype occurred a few times. One junction end disagrees with the germline gene, perhaps due to a read error. V and J are TRBV6-6 and TRBJ2-3, with D perhaps TRBD1 (5 bases). Germline V CDR1 and CDR2: MNHNY, SVGAGI (reference sequence). The CDR3 sequence is 15 residues long. CDR3 in amino acids: CASSYSPWGTGTQYF. As DNA, the CDR3 is TGTGCCAGCAGTTACTCCCCCTGGGGCACAGGTACGCAGTATTTT.

This chain joins TRBV6-5 and TRBJ2-5; D possibly corresponds to TRBD2 (6 bases). V shed 3 bases and J shed 4 bases, with 9 bases lying between them. CDR3 length: 13 residues. Germline loops: CDR1 MNHEY, CDR2 SVGAGI. The CDR3 region has the DNA TGTGCCAGCAGTTATGGGGGGTTAGAGACCCAGTACTTC. Amino acid sequence: CASSYGGLETQYF.

This clonotype was recorded a few times. CDR3 coding DNA: TGCGCCAGCAGCTTGGAGGGGGTTACTAGCGGCACAGATACGCAGTATTTT. Encoded protein: CASSLEGVTSGTDTQYF. This chain links TRBV5-1 with TRBJ2-3, with D tentatively TRBD2 (7 bases). Germline V lookup: CDR1 SGHRS, CDR2 YFSETQ. CDR3 length equals 17 residues. Between the trimmed V and J ends, which lost 0 bases and 1 base, there was a span of 15 bases.

This rearrangement joins TRBV4-3 to TRBJ2-5; 7 bases map to TRBD2. The germline V gene has CDR1 LGHNA and CDR2 YSLEER. The CDR3 covers 15 residues. Trimming took 3 bases from V and 1 from J; bases not matched to a gene: 5. CDR3 coding DNA: TGCGCCAGCAGCCAGCACCTAGCGGTCCAAGAGACCCAGTACTTC. Its protein product is CASSQHLAVQETQYF.

V gene TRBV3-1 combines with J gene TRBJ1-5, with 7 bases aligning to TRBD1. Unmatched junction bases numbered 8, after V lost 6 bases and J lost 6 bases. The germline CDR1 and CDR2 sequences are LGHDT and YNNKEL (reference sequence). The CDR3 runs 14 residues. This chain's CDR3 is CASSQRGGGQPQHF. CDR3 nucleotide sequence: TGTGCCAGCAGTCAACGAGGGGGCGGTCAGCCCCAGCATTTT.

This clonotype was counted between two and nine times. The gene calls are TRBV7-9 and TRBJ1-2; perhaps TRBD1 as D (6 bases). This CDR3 spans 14 amino acids. The V gene lost 0 bases and the J gene lost 7 bases, with 12 bases spanning the gap. Germline V CDR1 and CDR2: SEHNR, FQNEAQ (reference sequence). The CDR3 here is CASSLADRSGGYTF. CDR3 coding DNA: TGTGCCAGCAGCTTAGCCGACAGGTCCGGTGGCTACACCTTC.

The chain carries TRBV11-2 and TRBJ2-1; 12 nucleotides agree with TRBD2. CDR3 length: 15 residues. Germline V gene data show CDR1 as SGHAT and CDR2 as FQNNGV. Trimming cost V 7 bases and J 6 bases; bases outside gene matches: 7. As DNA, the CDR3 is TGTGCCAGCAACCAACTAGCGGGAGGTTCCAATGAGCAGTTCTTC. It encodes CASNQLAGGSNEQFF.

This clonotype has more than one count but fewer than ten. The rearrangement links TRBV20-1 to TRBJ1-1, with D unclear. CDR1 and CDR2 from the germline V gene are DFQATT and SNEGSKA (reference sequence). This CDR3 is built from 15 residues. V was clipped by 5 bases and J by 0 bases, with 16 bases between them. The CDR3 loop is CSARKSGRLNTEAFF. The CDR3, as DNA: TGCAGTGCTCGGAAAAGTGGGAGGTTGAACACTGAAGCTTTCTTT.

The genes are TRBV18 and TRBJ2-1, with D possibly being TRBD1 (6 bases). The CDR3 contains 14 residues. Trimming left V 3 bases short and J 5 bases short, with 11 bases between. Germline V gene sequence: CDR1 KGHSH, CDR2 LQKENI. CDR3 coding DNA: TGTGCCAGCTCACCCAACGGACAGAACAATGAGCAGTTCTTC. Encoded protein: CASSPNGQNNEQFF.

The table lists this clonotype with a few counts. V is TRBV12-3 or TRBV12-4 and J is TRBJ2-3; D remains unclear. CDR3 length: 15 amino acids. The V and J ends lost 2 bases and 4 bases respectively, with 13 bases between them. CDR3 sequence reads: CASSLSAIGSDTQYF. Here the CDR3 DNA reads TGTGCCAGCAGTTTATCCGCAATTGGGTCAGATACGCAGTATTTT.

The chain couples TRBV7-6 to TRBJ2-5; no clear D. The CDR3 length is 17 residues. Trimming removed 1 base at V and 9 bases at J, with 24 bases between. In germline, CDR1 is SGHVS, CDR2 FNYEAQ. This CDR3 is CASSLDSPGVFVRAQYF. The CDR3 DNA follows: TGTGCCAGCAGCTTAGATAGCCCCGGTGTTTTCGTTCGGGCCCAGTACTTC. Using reference TRBV7-6 and TRBJ2-5 for the parts outside the CDR3, the full variable domain is GAGVSQSPRYKVTKRGQDVALRCDPISGHVSLYWYRQALGQGPEFLTYFNYEAQQDKSGLPNDRFSAERPEGSISTLTIQRTEQRDSAMYRCASSLDSPGVFVRAQYFGPGTRLLVL.

The chain uses TRBV11-2 and TRBJ2-3, with 9 nucleotides matching TRBD2. CDR1 and CDR2 (germline): SGHAT, FQNNGV. The CDR3 contains 15 residues. After removal of 5 bases from V and 2 bases from J, the junction contained 5 bases not matched to a gene. CDR3 bases: TGTGCCAGCAGCGCGGGACTAGCATACACAGATACGCAGTATTTT. The encoded protein is CASSAGLAYTDTQYF.

Many counts were recorded for this clonotype. The gene calls are TRBV6-1 and TRBJ1-4; D is possibly TRBD1 (6 bases). V lost 4 bases to trimming and J lost 7 bases, with 22 bases between them. CDR1 and CDR2 from the germline V gene are MNHNS and SASEGT. This CDR3 has 17 amino acids. As DNA, the CDR3 is TGTGCCAGCAGTGCCAAACCCCGAGGGGGTGGGCTTGAAAAACTGTTTTTT. Translated, it gives CASSAKPRGGGLEKLFF.